These 18 T cell receptor beta chains were sequenced from one sample in a study of regulatory dendritic cells for organ transplantation. Sorted T cells were CFSE-labeled and cultured 5 days with allogeneic regulatory or mature dendritic cells at 1:10. No cognate antigen is known for these TCRs. TCRdb keeps only in-frame clones here, not all; method: immunoSEQ multiplex PCR. The sample has fewer than 25,000 clones; about 85% are singletons. The sample comprised naive CD4+ T cells from blood cultured with dendritic cells. Sample subset: CD45RA+ naive T cells. The source of these receptors is a human donor in good health.

The V and J genes are TRBV10-1 and TRBJ1-4; D unclear. Germline loops: CDR1 WNHNN, CDR2 SYGVQD (reference sequence). V lost 3 bases and J lost 7, with 9 bases in between. The CDR3 totals 13 residues. CDR3 loop: CASSERKGEKLFF. Written as DNA, the CDR3 is TGCGCCAGCAGTGAAAGAAAGGGTGAAAAACTGTTTTTT.

The chain has TRBV5-4 and TRBJ1-2; 7 nucleotides align to TRBD1. This CDR3 has 14 amino acids. V shed 0 bases and J 5 bases; nucleotides not matched to a gene: 4. Germline-derived CDR1 and CDR2 are SGHNT and YYREEE (reference sequence). The CDR3 sequence: CASSLGTGAYGYTF. CDR3 bases: TGTGCCAGCAGCTTGGGTACAGGGGCTTATGGCTACACCTTC.

This clone has more than one count but fewer than ten. The gene calls are TRBV5-1 and TRBJ2-1, with 12 bases identical to TRBD2. CDR3 length equals 15 residues. Unmatched junction bases numbered 2, after V lost 0 bases and J lost 7 bases. Germline lookup yields CDR1 SGHRS and CDR2 YFSETQ. CDR3 residues: CASSLALAGGNEQFF. The CDR3 region has the DNA TGCGCCAGCAGCTTGGCCCTAGCGGGAGGGAATGAGCAGTTCTTC. Drawing the rest from reference TRBV5-1 and TRBJ2-1, the complete variable domain is KAGVTQTPRYLIKTRGQQVTLSCSPISGHRSVSWYQQTPGQGLQFLFEYFSETQRNKGNFPGRFSGRQFSNSRSEMNVSTLELGDSALYLCASSLALAGGNEQFFGPGTRLTVL.

The V call is TRBV25-1, the J call TRBJ2-7; tentative D call: TRBD1 (6 bases). CDR1 MGHDK and CDR2 SYGVNS come from the germline V gene. The V and J ends lost 1 base and 5 bases respectively, with 12 bases between them. This CDR3 is built from 14 residues. The CDR3 spells CASSEFRGDHEQYF. For the CDR3, the DNA is TGTGCCAGCAGTGAATTCAGGGGTGATCACGAGCAGTACTTC.

This chain joins TRBV9 and TRBJ1-1; 10 bases are shared with TRBD1. CDR3 length equals 17 residues. The ends lost 4 bases at V and 1 base at J; junction bases unmatched: 10. CDR1 is SGDLS, CDR2 YYNGEE, per germline. CDR3 loop: CASSLEGQGLKNTEAFF. CDR3 bases: TGTGCCAGCAGCTTAGAGGGACAGGGGTTAAAGAACACTGAAGCTTTCTTT.

V usage is TRBV4-1 and J usage is TRBJ2-1, with D possibly matching TRBD1 (6 bases). This CDR3 contains 16 residues. Germline loops: CDR1 MGHRA, CDR2 YSYEKL. Trimming cost V 8 bases and J 0 bases, with 17 bases left between them. In DNA form, the CDR3 reads TGCGCCAGCCGCACAGGGTTGGTCGGCTCCTACAATGAGCAGTTCTTC. Its protein product is CASRTGLVGSYNEQFF.

V and J are TRBV28 and TRBJ1-1; D is possibly TRBD1 (5 bases). The CDR3 totals 15 residues. V lost 4 bases to trimming and J lost 1 base, with 13 bases between them. CDR1 and CDR2 (germline): MDHEN, SYDVKM. CDR3: CASSSFAGGNTEAFF. CDR3 sequence (DNA): TGTGCCAGCAGTTCTTTTGCCGGGGGGAACACTGAAGCTTTCTTT. Together with reference TRBV28 and TRBJ1-1, the CDR3 gives the full variable domain: DVKVTQSSRYLVKRTGEKVFLECVQDMDHENMFWYRQDPGLGLRLIYFSYDVKMKEKGDIPEGYSVSREKKERFSLILESASTNQTSMYLCASSSFAGGNTEAFFGQGTRLTVV.

This clone was observed a single time. The V and J genes are TRBV6-1 and TRBJ2-3; 10 nucleotides match TRBD2. The CDR3 runs to 17 residues. The V gene's germline CDR1 is MNHNS and CDR2 SASEGT. J lost 1 base, V lost 7 bases, and 11 bases had no gene match. The CDR3 here is CASNGAGGSFRTDTQYF. The CDR3 DNA follows: TGTGCCAGCAATGGAGCGGGGGGGTCATTCCGCACAGATACGCAGTATTTT.

The chain carries TRBV7-2 and TRBJ2-7; 8 nucleotides agree with TRBD1. The length of the CDR3 is 14 residues. Germline CDR1 SGHTA, CDR2 FQGNSA. The J segment lost 0 bases and the V segment lost 3 bases, leaving 1 base of the junction unmatched. The DNA for the CDR3 is TGTGCCAGCAGCTTCGACAGGGGCTCCTACGAGCAGTACTTC. Translated, it gives CASSFDRGSYEQYF.

The CDR3 loop is CAIRSGEGTDTQYF. DNA of the CDR3: TGTGCCATCCGGTCGGGGGAGGGCACAGATACGCAGTATTTT. The V gene is TRBV10-3, the J gene TRBJ2-3; TRBD2 might be the D (6 bases). The CDR3 runs 14 residues. Germline V gene data show CDR1 as ENHRY and CDR2 as SYGVKD. Trimming left V 8 bases short and J 1 base short, with 13 bases between.

The chain recombines TRBV28 with TRBJ2-3, with D uncertain. The ends were cut back, 3 bases at V and 4 bases at J, with 8 bases in the middle. The CDR3 extends over 13 amino acids. Germline V gene sequence: CDR1 MDHEN, CDR2 SYDVKM. The CDR3 is CASSFNNADTQYF. CDR3 coding DNA: TGTGCCAGCAGTTTTAATAATGCAGATACGCAGTATTTT.

V is TRBV27 and J is TRBJ1-1; a possible D gene is TRBD1 (6 bases). Between the trimmed V and J ends, which lost 6 bases and 4 bases, there was a span of 30 bases. This CDR3 spans 19 amino acids. The germline V gene has CDR1 MNHEY and CDR2 SMNVEV (reference sequence). The CDR3: CASSPKGGLHGGGSTEAFF. CDR3 in DNA: TGTGCCAGCAGCCCAAAGGGGGGGCTTCACGGGGGAGGAAGCACTGAAGCTTTCTTT.

The J gene is TRBJ2-6, the V gene TRBV28; D is uncertain. The V gene's germline CDR1 is MDHEN and CDR2 SYDVKM. Trimming removed 2 bases from V and 1 base from J, with 6 bases in between. The CDR3 loop spans 15 amino acids. The CDR3 DNA reads TGTGCCAGCAGTTTAATTGGTTCTGGGGCCAACGTCCTGACTTTC. Translating gives CASSLIGSGANVLTF.

In its sample, this clone was seen once. In nucleotides, the CDR3 is TGTGCCAGCAGTTTTGCCGGGGCGCACGAGCAGTACTTC. Its translation: CASSFAGAHEQYF. The J gene is TRBJ2-7, the V gene TRBV6-5; D possibly matches TRBD1 or TRBD2 (5 bases each). Germline lookup yields CDR1 MNHEY and CDR2 SVGAGI. The V end was cut by 4 bases, the J end by 5 bases, with 12 bases between. The CDR3 contains 13 residues.

The genes are TRBV5-8 and TRBJ2-7; D is unclear. V was pared by 6 bases and J by 2 bases, with 6 bases between. Germline V CDR1 and CDR2: SGHTS, YDEGEE. The CDR3 runs 11 residues. CDR3 in amino acids: CASTRAYEQYF. The CDR3 DNA sequence: TGTGCCAGCACTCGAGCCTACGAGCAGTACTTC.

The V gene is TRBV6-1, the J gene TRBJ1-1; D is undetermined. Between the trimmed V and J ends, which lost 6 bases and 8 bases, there was a span of 10 bases. The germline CDR1 and CDR2 sequences are MNHNS and SASEGT. The CDR3 runs to 11 residues. CDR3 sequence: CASRYVVEAFF. The CDR3 coding sequence is TGTGCCAGCAGGTACGTAGTCGAAGCTTTCTTT.

The chain links TRBV6-5 to TRBJ2-5; D remains unclear. There are 13 residues in the CDR3. V shed 2 bases and J shed 5 bases, with 9 bases lying between them. CDR1 and CDR2 (germline): MNHEY, SVGAGI. CDR3 sequence reads: CASSYLAGETQYF. As DNA, the CDR3 is TGTGCCAGCAGTTACCTTGCCGGGGAGACCCAGTACTTC.

This clone was observed a single time. One junction end does not reproduce the germline sequence, and a read error may be involved. V usage is TRBV7-9 and J usage is TRBJ2-5, with D perhaps given as TRBD1 or TRBD2 (5 bases each). The CDR3 covers 11 residues. CDR1 SEHNR and CDR2 FQNEAQ come from the germline V gene (reference sequence). The CDR3 is CASSGDGDPNF. The DNA for the CDR3 is TGTGCCAGCAGCGGGGACGGGGACCCTAACTTC.